This TCR beta chain was documented in a study of T cells in localized non-small cell lung cancer. Study-wide findings and caveats: Compared with tumor, uninvolved adjacent lung displayed greater T cell clonality, ranking highest overall. Because only a single region of the tumor was sequenced, heterogeneity remains possible. Appearances in adjacent lung were noted for a median approximately 61 of the top 100 tumor clones.

Ten or more counts support this clone. Its antigen remains unidentified. TCRdb's table, derived via immunoSEQ multiplex PCR, lists solely in-frame clones and lacks some. This table holds under 95,000 clones, around 81% found once. This CDR3 has 16 residues. V was cut by 6 bases and J by 4 bases, with 21 bases left in between. The germline V gene has CDR1 LGHNT and CDR2 FRNRAP. This clonotype was sampled from a female donor older than 55 with stage I lung adenocarcinoma. The V and J genes are TRBV12-5 and TRBJ1-2; D uncertain. Sequencing was performed on peripheral blood, taken before any cancer treatment. CDR3 amino acids: CASGSPLLSNFYGYTF. The CDR3 DNA reads TGTGCTAGTGGCTCCCCCCTGCTGTCGAACTTCTATGGCTACACCTTC.